This T cell receptor (beta chain) is drawn from a study of blood T cell repertoires in COVID-19 (dated by TCRdb to about 2020). General notes on the study: Samples from collaborators originated in the United States, Italy and Spain and spanned both the acute and convalescent phases of COVID-19. A de-identified subject ID, COVID-19 status, age in years and sex were almost always included in the sample metadata. The repertoires were released in a freely available public database meant as a resource for research on the immune response to SARS-CoV-2. Where available, HLA class I and class II types were taken from metadata supplied by the sample provider and were not determined by assay-based typing. The dataset comprised deeply sampled blood TCRbeta repertoires from subjects exposed to, actively infected with, or recovered from COVID-19. The material from the prospective study consisted of cDNA or gDNA derived from T cells, B-cell-depleted T cells, or PBMCs. Samples were obtained from the ongoing ImmuneRACE study (first 160 participants) and from about 1,300 subjects provided by 6 global collaborators.

Study-wide findings and limitations: How much clinical and demographic metadata was included differed by source and by participant, and the metadata was provided uncurated.

In Seattle, one collaborating source enrolled patients while the infection was active and tracked those patients longitudinally over the course of disease. Whole blood was collected in K2EDTA tubes by collaborating institutions according to the institutions' own protocols. Collaborator samples were shipped for TCRbeta analysis as frozen whole blood, isolated PBMCs, or DNA extracted from either sample type. The immunoSEQ Assay, a bias-controlled multiplex PCR, was used to amplify TCRbeta CDR3 regions from genomic DNA. The paper's processing steps were these. The number of nucleated cells in each sample was estimated by amplification of reference gene primers within the assay. To quantify the absolute abundance of each unique TCRbeta CDR3 rearrangement, sequence reads were collapsed and filtered. For each sample, productive Simpson clonality was calculated as the square root of Simpson's diversity index across productive rearrangements. Imported from immuneACCESS, the table was reduced by TCRdb to in-frame sequences with V and J called. These copies leave out some clones; in studies compared against another copy, an unresolved V gene accounts for under half, and the cause of the remainder is not known. For V, J and clone size, that table is used; D and trimming come from the DNA. For this sample there are 65,000 to 95,000 clones; about 89% appear just once. The ten largest clones take up just over 2.5% of the sample.

With respect to this clone: Its antigen remains undetermined. No base quality values were provided; no much bigger clone lies one nucleotide off.

Sequenced sample: peripheral blood. This sequence originates from a man in his fifties with COVID-19, enrolled during active disease.

CDR3 reads: CASSSTSGSREQYV. The nucleotides read TGTGCCAGCTCATCGACTAGCGGGAGTCGGGAGCAGTACGTC. This receptor chain uses TRBV18 and TRBJ2-7, with 12 middle bases fitting TRBD2. CDR1 and CDR2 (KGHSH, LQKENI) derive from the germline V gene. Germline trimming amounts to 5 bases on V and 7 bases on J, with 6 as the count of junction bases outside the gene matches. The CDR3 contains 14 residues, cysteine and valine counted. CDR3 DNA is the only sequence kept; it has 42 bases, read in frame from the first base.